Following are 22 T cell receptor beta chains from one sample sequenced in a study of brain T cells in children with intractable seizures. Time point here: blood from clinic visit 5 months post-surgery; TSC patient then seizure free. Method: immunoSEQ multiplex PCR; TCRdb's copy keeps in-frame clones and lacks some. Among about 340,000 clones, 85% to 95% were seen once, and the ten largest hold approximately 5%. The specimen was peripheral blood, collected around 5 months after surgery. Receptors originate from a boy in the first two years of life with tuberous sclerosis and intractable seizures.

The rearrangement joins TRBV6-5 to TRBJ1-2; no definite D call. This CDR3 has 12 residues. The germline V gene encodes CDR1 MNHEY and CDR2 SVGAGI. Trimming took off 6 bases at V and 2 bases at J, with 7 bases between the two ends. The CDR3 loop reads CASSPGNYGYTF. The CDR3 coding sequence is TGTGCCAGCAGCCCGGGGAACTATGGCTACACCTTC.

The chain carries TRBV3-1 (or the pseudogene TRBV3-2) and TRBJ2-2, with D possibly matching TRBD2 (6 bases). CDR3 length equals 15 residues. V lost 4 bases and J lost 2, with 11 bases in between. Germline CDR1 LGHDT, CDR2 YNNKEL (reference sequence). CDR3 in amino acids: CASSLYGGNTGELFF. DNA of the CDR3: TGTGCCAGCAGCCTATACGGGGGAAACACCGGGGAGCTGTTTTTT.

The chain combines TRBV6-5 with TRBJ1-3; unclear D gene. The CDR3 runs to 11 residues. The ends were cut back, 7 bases at V and 8 bases at J, with 9 bases in the middle. The germline V gene has CDR1 MNHEY and CDR2 SVGAGI. The CDR3 region is CASMSQDTIYF. CDR3 DNA: TGTGCCAGCATGTCCCAGGACACCATATATTTT.

A single count supports this clone. The V and J genes are TRBV7-9 and TRBJ1-1; D is ambiguous. Germline V gene lookup returns CDR1 SEHNR and CDR2 FQNEAQ (reference sequence). The CDR3 is 15 residues long. The V end lost 1 base, the J end lost 3 bases, and 12 bases lay between the germline ends. The CDR3 DNA is TGTGCCAGCAGCTTAGGGGGAGGCCTAGACACTGAAGCTTTCTTT. The encoded protein is CASSLGGGLDTEAFF.

V is TRBV11-3 and J is TRBJ1-1; D gene ambiguous. V gave up 0 bases and J gave up 0 bases, with 5 bases separating them. Per germline, CDR1 SGHNT and CDR2 YENEEA. The length of the CDR3 is 14 residues. CDR3 nucleotide sequence: TGTGCCAGCAGCTTAGACAGCTTGAACACTGAAGCTTTCTTT. The encoded protein is CASSLDSLNTEAFF.

V usage is TRBV6-5 and J usage is TRBJ2-1, with TRBD2 identical over 9 bases. The germline V gene has CDR1 MNHEY and CDR2 SVGAGI. With V trimmed by 8 bases and J by 6 bases, 2 bases remained unmatched. This CDR3 is 12 amino acids long. For the CDR3, the DNA is TGTGCCAGCGGACTAGCGTTCAATGAGCAGTTCTTC. This sequence encodes CASGLAFNEQFF.

This chain connects TRBV7-9 to TRBJ2-7; tentatively, D is TRBD1 (6 bases). CDR3 length: 18 amino acids. Trimming took 7 bases from V and 3 from J, leaving 28 bases between them. Germline V gene sequence: CDR1 SEHNR, CDR2 FQNEAQ (reference sequence). CDR3 coding DNA: TGTGCCAGCACCGTAATAGGGGCAGGGGTAGGGACCATCTACGAGCAGTACTTC. Its protein product is CASTVIGAGVGTIYEQYF. Combining the CDR3 with reference TRBV7-9 and TRBJ2-7 gives the whole variable domain DTGVSQNPRHKITKRGQNVTFRCDPISEHNRLYWYRQTLGQGPEFLTYFQNEAQLEKSRLLSDRFSAERPKGSFSTLEIQRTEQGDSAMYLCASTVIGAGVGTIYEQYFGPGTRLTVT.

The chain couples TRBV6-4 to TRBJ2-5; weak D call: TRBD1 (5 bases). Trimming stripped 7 bases from V and 1 base from J, with 10 bases between. In germline, CDR1 is MRHNA, CDR2 SNTAGT. This CDR3 is built from 13 residues. CDR3 in amino acids: CASTPDSQETQYF. For the CDR3, the DNA is TGTGCCAGCACTCCCGACAGCCAAGAGACCCAGTACTTC.

The chain uses TRBV5-1 and TRBJ2-2, with 9 bases identical to TRBD1. The CDR3 has 18 residues. Per the germline V gene, CDR1 is SGHRS and CDR2 is YFSETQ. Trimming took 4 bases from V and 7 from J; bases not matched to a gene: 17. CDR3 DNA: TGCGCCAGCAGCGATCTGACAGGGGGTTACTCTACCTACGGGGAGCTGTTTTTT. This encodes CASSDLTGGYSTYGELFF.

With regard to this clone: In the same sample, other DNA sequences code for this CDR3. This chain joins TRBV6-5 and TRBJ1-3, with TRBD1 identical over 8 bases. This CDR3 is built from 15 residues. Germline V gene data show CDR1 as MNHEY and CDR2 as SVGAGI. V trimming: 5 bases; J trimming: 0 bases; junction bases outside the gene matches: 3. Written as DNA, the CDR3 is TGTGCCAGCAGTCCAGGGGGCATCTCTGGAAACACCATATATTTT. As protein: CASSPGGISGNTIYF.

The chain carries TRBV5-1 and TRBJ2-7; D is unresolved. The germline V gene encodes CDR1 SGHRS and CDR2 YFSETQ. The ends were cut back, 6 bases at V and 3 bases at J, with 10 bases in the middle. The length of the CDR3 is 12 residues. CDR3 sequence: CASIIHSYEQYF. The CDR3 nucleotides read TGCGCCAGCATAATCCACAGCTACGAGCAGTACTTC.

The sample holds one count of this clone. The genes are TRBV11-2 and TRBJ1-2, with D maybe TRBD1 (5 bases). The CDR3 runs 13 residues. CDR1 SGHAT and CDR2 FQNNGV come from the germline V gene. V was shortened by 7 bases and J by 4 bases, with 13 bases between the two germline ends. Here the CDR3 reads CASTGGGIYGYTF. CDR3 DNA: TGTGCCAGCACCGGGGGGGGTATCTATGGCTACACCTTC.

This chain connects TRBV28 to TRBJ2-3, with TRBD2 matching over 7 bases. The CDR3 has 13 residues. V was clipped by 6 bases and J by 4 bases; unmatched bases: 4. Germline V CDR1 and CDR2: MDHEN, SYDVKM. CDR3 residues: CASSITSADTQYF. CDR3 nucleotide sequence: TGTGCCAGCAGCATTACTAGCGCAGATACGCAGTATTTT.

This chain connects TRBV7-3 to TRBJ1-1; D might be TRBD1 (6 bases). The CDR3 consists of 14 residues. Germline V CDR1 and CDR2: SGHTA, FQGTGA. V lost 2 bases and J lost 6, with 13 bases in between. CDR3 sequence reads: CASSLDRRGAEAFF. The CDR3 nucleotides are TGTGCCAGCAGCTTAGACAGGAGGGGTGCTGAAGCTTTCTTT.

The rearrangement links TRBV4-1 to TRBJ1-5; D call uncertain. The CDR3 runs 14 residues. V dropped 1 base and J dropped 3 bases, with 7 bases sitting between them. Looked up from germline, CDR1 is MGHRA and CDR2 is YSYEKL. The CDR3 sequence is CASSQVISNQPQHF. Written as DNA, the CDR3 is TGCGCCAGCAGCCAAGTCATCTCCAATCAGCCCCAGCATTTT.

This chain uses TRBV14 with TRBJ1-1; TRBD1 is a possible D gene (6 bases). Germline V gene lookup returns CDR1 SGHDN and CDR2 FVKESK. Trimming took off 4 bases at V and 0 bases at J, with 12 bases between the two ends. The CDR3 is 15 amino acids. This chain's CDR3 is CASSRQTGVNTEAFF. The CDR3 coding sequence is TGTGCCAGCAGCCGCCAGACAGGTGTGAACACTGAAGCTTTCTTT.

This chain links TRBV29-1 with TRBJ1-1; maybe TRBD1 (5 bases). V shed 6 bases and J shed 4 bases, with 15 bases lying between them. CDR1 and CDR2 (germline): SQVTM, ANQGSEA. The CDR3 loop spans 13 amino acids. CDR3 amino acids: CSVRQGLGTEAFF. The CDR3 DNA reads TGCAGCGTGAGGCAGGGTCTTGGCACTGAAGCTTTCTTT.

The V and J genes are TRBV6-5 and TRBJ1-3; maybe TRBD1 (6 bases). The CDR3 runs to 15 residues. V lost 6 bases to trimming and J lost 4 bases, with 16 bases between them. In germline, CDR1 is MNHEY, CDR2 SVGAGI. As DNA, the CDR3 is TGTGCCAGCAGCTCGGGGGGCGCGGAAGGAAACACCATATATTTT. Its translation is CASSSGGAEGNTIYF.

This rearrangement joins TRBV29-1 to TRBJ2-1; D gene ambiguous. Per the germline V gene, CDR1 is SQVTM and CDR2 is ANQGSEA. The CDR3 is made up of 16 amino acids. Deletions cut 0 bases from V and 9 bases from J, with 21 bases between. This chain's CDR3 is CSVEDFKGSPPGEQFF. In DNA, the CDR3 is TGCAGCGTTGAAGATTTTAAAGGTTCCCCTCCCGGTGAGCAGTTCTTC.

The V call is TRBV4-1, the J call TRBJ1-3; no clear D. Germline CDR1 is MGHRA and CDR2 is YSYEKL. V was clipped by 0 bases and J by 3 bases, with 9 bases between them. CDR3 length equals 15 residues. CDR3 sequence reads: CASSQETGNGNTIYF. The CDR3 DNA reads as TGCGCCAGCAGCCAAGAAACCGGGAATGGAAACACCATATATTTT.

The chain carries TRBV5-4 and TRBJ2-5; D is perhaps TRBD1 or TRBD2 (5 bases each). There are 15 residues in the CDR3. The germline V and J ends were trimmed by 1 base and 6 bases, with 16 bases remaining between them. CDR1 is SGHNT, CDR2 YYREEE, per germline (reference sequence). CDR3 residues: CASSLPSRDAQTQYF. The CDR3 bases are TGTGCCAGCAGCTTGCCTTCCAGGGACGCGCAGACCCAGTACTTC.

The V and J genes are TRBV5-5 and TRBJ2-2; 15 bases are shared with TRBD2. CDR3 length: 19 residues. From germline, CDR1 is SGHKS and CDR2 YYEKEE (reference sequence). Losses at the gene ends were 4 bases for V and 4 bases for J; bases not matched to a gene: 11. The CDR3 bases are TGTGCCAGCAGCCCGGCCGGGACTAGCGGGGGGAGCGGCACCGGGGAGCTGTTTTTT. Amino acids: CASSPAGTSGGSGTGELFF. The whole variable domain, filled in from reference TRBV5-5 and TRBJ2-2, reads DAGVTQSPTHLIKTRGQQVTLRCSPISGHKSVSWYQQVLGQGPQFIFQYYEKEERGRGNFPDRFSARQFPNYSSELNVNALLLGDSALYLCASSPAGTSGGSGTGELFFGEGSRLTVL.